These T cell receptor beta chains were read from a single sample in a study of blood T cell repertoires in COVID-19. The method was immunoSEQ multiplex PCR; TCRdb's version includes in-frame clones alone and lacks a portion of them. Among some 250,000 clones, about nine tenths were seen once, and the ten largest hold 2% to 2.5%. Sequencing was carried out using peripheral blood. The receptors were gathered from a man aged 25-45 years who had recovered from COVID-19. CDR3s include the opening cysteine and the closing phenylalanine or tryptophan. A D gene is named only where the DNA matches it firmly. Expanded clones get a size class; other rows say once, few or many, or leave the size out.

V gene	J gene	clone size	D gene	CDR3 protein	CDR3 DNA
TRBV19	TRBJ1-1	.	.	CASSIDPGVMNTEAFF	TGTGCCAGTAGTATAGACCCCGGGGTCATGAACACTGAAGCTTTCTTT
TRBV7-2	TRBJ1-2	.	.	CASSLAVGDGYTF	TGTGCCAGCAGCTTAGCGGTGGGAGATGGCTACACCTTC
TRBV19	TRBJ2-1	.	.	CASKAGSYNEQFF	TGTGCCAGTAAAGCTGGCTCCTACAATGAGCAGTTCTTC
TRBV19	TRBJ1-5	few	.	CASSMPGQNSNQPQHF	TGTGCCAGTAGTATGCCTGGACAGAATAGCAATCAGCCCCAGCATTTT
TRBV5-8	TRBJ2-7	.	.	CASSLVGQSYEQYF	TGTGCCAGCAGCTTGGTGGGACAATCCTACGAGCAGTACTTC
TRBV11-1	TRBJ2-2	.	TRBD1	CASTRGQGMGTGELFF	TGTGCCAGCACCAGGGGACAGGGCATGGGGACCGGGGAGCTGTTTTTT
TRBV6-5	TRBJ1-2	.	.	CASSYGGDYGYTF	TGTGCCAGCAGTTACGGGGGGGACTATGGCTACACCTTC
TRBV20-1	TRBJ2-1	.	.	CSARDAVQFF	TGCAGTGCTAGAGATGCGGTGCAGTTCTTC
TRBV7-9	TRBJ1-2	.	TRBD1	CASSGRDRNYGYTF	TGTGCCAGCAGCGGCCGGGACAGGAACTATGGCTACACCTTC
TRBV9	TRBJ2-3	.	TRBD2	CASSESGGDTDTQYF	TGTGCCAGCAGCGAAAGCGGGGGAGACACAGATACGCAGTATTTT
TRBV25-1	TRBJ1-5	.	TRBD1	CASSWAGGDQPQHF	TGTGCCAGCAGTTGGGCAGGGGGAGATCAGCCCCAGCATTTT
TRBV3-1/TRBV3-2	TRBJ2-3	.	TRBD2	CASSRSGSTDTQYF	TGTGCCAGCAGCCGTAGCGGGAGCACAGATACGCAGTATTTT
TRBV10-3	TRBJ2-7	few	TRBD2	CAISAPGLAGTEQYF	TGTGCCATCAGTGCGCCGGGACTAGCGGGGACTGAGCAGTACTTC
TRBV6-1	TRBJ1-2	.	TRBD1	CASSERQGVYGYTF	TGTGCCAGCAGTGAACGACAGGGTGTCTATGGCTACACCTTC
TRBV27	TRBJ2-7	.	.	CASSLVNDYYEQYF	TGTGCCAGCAGTTTAGTAAACGACTATTACGAGCAGTACTTC
TRBV25-1	TRBJ2-5	.	.	CASSAGTMRETQYF	TGTGCCAGCAGTGCCGGGACAATGAGAGAGACCCAGTACTTC
TRBV19	TRBJ1-1	.	.	CASSLGQNTEAFF	TGTGCCAGTAGTCTGGGGCAAAACACTGAAGCTTTCTTT
TRBV20-1	TRBJ2-7	.	TRBD2	CSASLEGLAGAYEQYF	TGCAGTGCTAGTTTGGAGGGACTAGCGGGGGCCTACGAGCAGTACTTC
TRBV6-5	TRBJ1-2	.	.	CASSLQRENYGYTF	TGTGCCAGCAGCCTGCAGAGGGAAAACTATGGCTACACCTTC
TRBV20-1	TRBJ2-5	.	TRBD2	CSAPSGGSQYF	TGCAGTGCTCCCTCGGGAGGGTCCCAGTACTTC
TRBV7-8	TRBJ1-1	once	TRBD1	CASSSKDRGRTEAFF	TGTGCCAGCAGCTCCAAGGACAGGGGGCGAACTGAAGCTTTCTTT
TRBV6-5	TRBJ1-2	.	TRBD1	CASSWAGQAYGYTF	TGTGCCAGCAGCTGGGCGGGACAGGCCTATGGCTACACCTTC